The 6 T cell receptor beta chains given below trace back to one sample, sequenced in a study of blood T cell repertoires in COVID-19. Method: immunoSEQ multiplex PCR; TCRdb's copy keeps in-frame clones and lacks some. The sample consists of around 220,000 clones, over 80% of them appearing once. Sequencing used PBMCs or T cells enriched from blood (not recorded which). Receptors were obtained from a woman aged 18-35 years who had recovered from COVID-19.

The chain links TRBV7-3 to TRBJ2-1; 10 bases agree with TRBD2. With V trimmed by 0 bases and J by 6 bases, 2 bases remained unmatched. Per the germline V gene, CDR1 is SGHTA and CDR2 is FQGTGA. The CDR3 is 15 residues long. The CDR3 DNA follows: TGTGCCAGCAGCTTAACTAGCGGGGGGTCCAATGAGCAGTTCTTC. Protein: CASSLTSGGSNEQFF.

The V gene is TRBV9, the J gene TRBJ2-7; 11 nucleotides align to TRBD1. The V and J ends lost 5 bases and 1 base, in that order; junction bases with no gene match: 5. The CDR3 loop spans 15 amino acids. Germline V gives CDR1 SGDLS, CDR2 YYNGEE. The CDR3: CASSPGTGGSYEQYF. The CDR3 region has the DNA TGTGCCAGCAGTCCCGGGACAGGGGGTTCCTACGAGCAGTACTTC.

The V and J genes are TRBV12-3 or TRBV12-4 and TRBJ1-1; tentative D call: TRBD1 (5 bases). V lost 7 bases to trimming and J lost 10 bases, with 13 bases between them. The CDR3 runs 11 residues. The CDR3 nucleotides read TGTGCCAGCACCGCAGGGTACAGAGCTTTCTTT. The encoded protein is CASTAGYRAFF.

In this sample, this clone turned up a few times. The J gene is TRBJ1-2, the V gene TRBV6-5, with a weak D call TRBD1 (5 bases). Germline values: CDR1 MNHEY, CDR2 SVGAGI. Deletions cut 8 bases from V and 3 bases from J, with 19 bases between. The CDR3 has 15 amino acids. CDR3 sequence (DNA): TGTGCCAGCTCGAACGGGGGGACCGGGCACTATGGCTACACCTTC. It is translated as CASSNGGTGHYGYTF.

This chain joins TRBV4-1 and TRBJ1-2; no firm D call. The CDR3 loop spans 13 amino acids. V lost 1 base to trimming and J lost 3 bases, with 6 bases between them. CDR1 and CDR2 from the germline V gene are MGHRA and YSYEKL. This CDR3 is CASSQVLDYGYTF. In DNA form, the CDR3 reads TGCGCCAGCAGCCAAGTGCTAGACTATGGCTACACCTTC.

CDR3 sequence (DNA): TGTGCCAGCAGCACTAGACAGGGCATTAACTATGGCTACACCTTC. Protein sequence: CASSTRQGINYGYTF. The genes are TRBV2 and TRBJ1-2; 7 bases map to TRBD1. Trimming removed 6 bases from V and 1 base from J; junction bases left unmatched: 8. The germline V gene has CDR1 SNHLY and CDR2 FYNNEI. The CDR3 is 15 amino acids. Full variable domain (remainder filled in from reference TRBV2 and TRBJ1-2): EPEVTQTPSHQVTQMGQEVILRCVPISNHLYFYWYRQILGQKVEFLVSFYNNEISEKSEIFDDQFSVERPDGSNFTLKIRSTKLEDSAMYFCASSTRQGINYGYTFGSGTRLTVV.